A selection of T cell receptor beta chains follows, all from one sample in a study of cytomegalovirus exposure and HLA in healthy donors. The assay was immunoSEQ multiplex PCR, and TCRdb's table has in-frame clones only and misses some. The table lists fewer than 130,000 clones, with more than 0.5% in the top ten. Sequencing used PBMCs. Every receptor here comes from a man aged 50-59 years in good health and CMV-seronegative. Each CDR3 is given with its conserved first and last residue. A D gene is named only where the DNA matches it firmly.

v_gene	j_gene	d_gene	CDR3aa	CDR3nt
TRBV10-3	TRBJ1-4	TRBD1	CASMSDREPNEKLFF	TGTGCCTCTATGAGTGACAGGGAACCTAATGAAAAACTGTTTTTT
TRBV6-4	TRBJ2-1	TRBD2	CASSGKTSGYNEQFF	TGTGCCAGCAGTGGCAAGACTAGCGGATACAATGAGCAGTTCTTC
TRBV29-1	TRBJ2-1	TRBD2	CSVTGLAGPLYNNEQFF	TGCAGCGTTACGGGACTAGCGGGACCTTTATATAACAATGAGCAGTTCTTC
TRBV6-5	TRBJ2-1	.	CASSYSTSSYNEQFF	TGTGCCAGCAGTTACTCGACTAGCTCCTACAATGAGCAGTTCTTC
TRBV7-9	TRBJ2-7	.	CASSPLSEQYF	TGTGCCAGCAGCCCCCTTTCCGAGCAGTACTTC
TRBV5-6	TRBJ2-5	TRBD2	CASSLSGEETQYF	TGTGCCAGCAGCTTGAGCGGGGAAGAGACCCAGTACTTC
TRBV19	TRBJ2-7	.	CASSSTGTLEQYF	TGTGCCAGTAGCTCCACAGGAACGCTCGAGCAGTACTTC
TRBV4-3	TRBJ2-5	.	CASSQDIGSIKTQYF	TGCGCCAGCAGCCAAGATATCGGGAGTATAAAGACCCAGTACTTC
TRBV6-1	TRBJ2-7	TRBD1	CASSEGQISREQYF	TGTGCCAGCAGTGAGGGACAGATCTCTCGGGAGCAGTACTTC
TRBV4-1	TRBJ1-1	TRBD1	CASSYTGTGDTEAFF	TGCGCCAGCAGCTATACCGGGACAGGGGACACTGAAGCTTTCTTT
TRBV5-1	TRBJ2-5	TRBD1	CASSTGQAQETQYF	TGCGCCAGCAGCACCGGACAGGCACAAGAGACCCAGTACTTC
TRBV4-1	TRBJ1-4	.	CASSQLRGEKLFF	TGCGCCAGCAGCCAGTTGAGGGGGGAAAAACTGTTTTTT
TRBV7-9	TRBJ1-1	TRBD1	CASSYQGEAFF	TGTGCCAGCAGTTACCAGGGGGAGGCTTTCTTT
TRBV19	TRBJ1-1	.	CASSARFDTEAFF	TGTGCCAGTAGTGCCAGATTCGACACTGAAGCTTTCTTT
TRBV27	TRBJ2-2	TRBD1	CASSPRQGANTGELFF	TGTGCCAGCAGTCCCAGACAGGGGGCGAACACCGGGGAGCTGTTTTTT
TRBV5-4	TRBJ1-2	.	CASSSLTELYGYTF	TGTGCCAGCAGCTCTCTGACAGAACTCTATGGCTACACCTTC
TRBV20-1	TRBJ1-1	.	CSAAQATGAFF	TGCAGTGCTGCCCAGGCTACAGGAGCTTTCTTT
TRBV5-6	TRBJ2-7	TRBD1	CASRPYGTVSYGQYF	TGTGCCAGCAGGCCGTATGGGACAGTCTCCTACGGGCAGTACTTC
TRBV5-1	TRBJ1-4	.	CASSLGTVQGSDNEKLFF	TGCGCCAGCAGCTTGGGCACGGTCCAGGGGAGTGATAATGAAAAACTGTTTTTT
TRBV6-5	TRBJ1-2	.	CASSPQGFDGYTF	TGTGCCAGCAGTCCACAGGGATTCGATGGCTACACCTTC
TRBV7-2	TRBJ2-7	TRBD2	CASSLSGSKNEQYF	TGTGCCAGCAGTCTCAGCGGGAGTAAAAACGAGCAGTACTTC
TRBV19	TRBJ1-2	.	CASSPRGEVYGYTF	TGTGCCAGTAGCCCTCGGGGAGAGGTCTATGGCTACACCTTC
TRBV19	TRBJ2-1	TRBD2	CASSIGREGYNEQFF	TGTGCCAGTAGTATAGGGCGGGAGGGCTACAATGAGCAGTTCTTC
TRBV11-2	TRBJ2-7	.	CASSLIRGRTYEQYF	TGTGCCAGCAGCCTCATCCGGGGTCGAACCTACGAGCAGTACTTC
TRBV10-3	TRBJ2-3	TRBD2	CATRIAGGFTDTQYF	TGTGCCACCCGGATAGCGGGGGGATTCACAGATACGCAGTATTTT
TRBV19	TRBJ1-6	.	CASSVLSGGRYNSPLHF	TGTGCCAGTAGTGTATTGTCTGGGGGCAGATATAATTCACCCCTCCACTTT
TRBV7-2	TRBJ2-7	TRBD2	CASSPGLAGGLYEQYF	TGTGCCAGCAGCCCGGGACTAGCGGGAGGGTTGTACGAGCAGTACTTC
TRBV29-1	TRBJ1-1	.	CSVESARGHLKNTEAFF	TGCAGCGTTGAGTCGGCCAGGGGCCATCTAAAGAACACTGAAGCTTTCTTT
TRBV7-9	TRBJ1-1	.	CASGGQTMNTEAFF	TGTGCCAGCGGAGGACAGACTATGAACACTGAAGCTTTCTTT
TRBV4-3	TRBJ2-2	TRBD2	CASSLGRGGGTGELFF	TGCGCCAGCAGCCTGGGTCGGGGGGGCGGAACCGGGGAGCTGTTTTTT
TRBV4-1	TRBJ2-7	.	CASSKTSGVSYEQYF	TGCGCCAGCAGCAAAACTTCGGGGGTCTCCTACGAGCAGTACTTC
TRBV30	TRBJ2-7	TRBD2	CAWSVGRGVLYF	TGTGCCTGGAGTGTAGGACGGGGGGTATTGTACTTC
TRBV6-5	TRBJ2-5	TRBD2	CASSYTGGETQYF	TGTGCCAGCAGTTACACGGGAGGCGAGACCCAGTACTTC
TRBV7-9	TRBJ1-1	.	CASSLGTTEAFF	TGTGCCAGCAGCTTAGGGACAACTGAAGCTTTCTTT
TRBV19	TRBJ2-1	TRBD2	CASSIAGGPGNEQFF	TGTGCCAGTAGTATAGCGGGGGGGCCTGGCAATGAGCAGTTCTTC